Here is one T cell receptor (beta chain) with its context. The antigen remains unidentified. Profiling relied on immunoSEQ multiplex PCR, and the TCRdb table lists in-frame clones only, not all of them. The data contain some 630,000 clones, about 78% of them singletons. This sample was taken from a study of shared clonotypes between healthy human individuals. Study information: Researchers assigned three CD4 naive, three CD4 memory, two CD8 naive and one CD8 memory plate to each donor.

Study conclusions and caveats: When naive CD4 clonotypes were compared across a few donors, about 5% were shared. Clonotype sharing among donors, it was expected, would be affected by sequencing depth.

J lost 0 bases, V lost 1 base, and 6 bases had no gene match. Germline V CDR1 and CDR2: SGHVS, FNYEAQ. CDR3 length equals 18 residues. This chain joins TRBV7-6 and TRBJ1-2; 12 bases agree with TRBD1. Specimen: memory CD4+ T cells sorted from blood. The subset was: CD45RA-negative fraction. The sequence derives from a woman in her twenties or thirties in good health. CDR3 protein: CASSLGVGTGGSNYGYTF. CDR3 in DNA: TGTGCCAGCAGCTTAGGGGTAGGGACAGGGGGCTCTAACTATGGCTACACCTTC.